The text below deals with one TCR beta chain. Its antigen is unidentified. The data derive from a study of spatial heterogeneity in lung cancer. Study-level findings and limits: Relative to follow-up, resection was when ubiquitous expanded tumor TCRs appeared more in blood.

CDR3 length: 17 residues. The trim removed 4 bases at V and 0 bases at J, leaving 10 bases unmatched. Germline lookup yields CDR1 SQVTM and CDR2 ANQGSEA. Each molecule of TCR cDNA was tagged with one unique molecular identifier. TCRdb independently ran MiXCR on the 5' RACE reads; one entry per CDR3 protein. The sample comprises more than 8,000 distinct CDR3 sequences, 7% to 10% of which are singletons, and roughly 30% rests with the top ten. The time point is: sample taken at primary tumor resection. Sequencing was performed on whole RNA extracted from tumor and nontumor lung tissue, or from frozen PBMC, and the material was left unsorted.

The gene calls are TRBV29-1 and TRBJ2-1, with 9 bases lining up with TRBD2. The TCR originated in a female donor with early-stage non-small cell lung cancer. The sequences come from PBMCs, collected at surgery. The CDR3 DNA is TGCAGCGTTGCTGGGGGACGCGGGAGGGCCTCCTACAATGAGCAGTTCTTC. Translated, it gives CSVAGGRGRASYNEQFF.